This TCR beta chain was sequenced for a study of T cell responses to AZD1222 COVID-19 vaccine. Clones were sequenced by immunoSEQ multiplex PCR, and TCRdb holds only the in-frame ones, with some missing. The data hold 57,000 or so clones, with 76% observed a single time. This clone came up once. V lost 0 bases, J lost 4 bases, and 15 bases lay in between. Germline V gives CDR1 MNHEY, CDR2 SVGAGI. This CDR3 region has 16 residues. The sequences come from peripheral blood, collected on day 0 of AZD1222 vaccination. The receptor was derived from an adult in good health. This chain joins TRBV6-5 and TRBJ1-1, with no clear D. The CDR3 DNA reads TGTGCCAGCAGTTACTCCACTTTCCCCACCCTCACTGAAGCTTTCTTT. This translates into CASSYSTFPTLTEAFF.